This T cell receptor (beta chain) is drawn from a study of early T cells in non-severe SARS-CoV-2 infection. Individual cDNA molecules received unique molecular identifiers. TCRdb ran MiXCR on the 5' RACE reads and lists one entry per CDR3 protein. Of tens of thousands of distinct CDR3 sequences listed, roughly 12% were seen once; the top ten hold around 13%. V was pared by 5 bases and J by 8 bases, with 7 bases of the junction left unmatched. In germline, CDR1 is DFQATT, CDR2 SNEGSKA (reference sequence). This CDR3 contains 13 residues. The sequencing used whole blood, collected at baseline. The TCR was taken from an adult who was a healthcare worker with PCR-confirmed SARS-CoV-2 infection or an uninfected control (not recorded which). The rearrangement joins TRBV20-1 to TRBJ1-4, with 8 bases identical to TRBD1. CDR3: CSALDRAKEKLFF. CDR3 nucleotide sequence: TGCAGTGCTTTGGACAGGGCAAAGGAAAAACTGTTTTTT.